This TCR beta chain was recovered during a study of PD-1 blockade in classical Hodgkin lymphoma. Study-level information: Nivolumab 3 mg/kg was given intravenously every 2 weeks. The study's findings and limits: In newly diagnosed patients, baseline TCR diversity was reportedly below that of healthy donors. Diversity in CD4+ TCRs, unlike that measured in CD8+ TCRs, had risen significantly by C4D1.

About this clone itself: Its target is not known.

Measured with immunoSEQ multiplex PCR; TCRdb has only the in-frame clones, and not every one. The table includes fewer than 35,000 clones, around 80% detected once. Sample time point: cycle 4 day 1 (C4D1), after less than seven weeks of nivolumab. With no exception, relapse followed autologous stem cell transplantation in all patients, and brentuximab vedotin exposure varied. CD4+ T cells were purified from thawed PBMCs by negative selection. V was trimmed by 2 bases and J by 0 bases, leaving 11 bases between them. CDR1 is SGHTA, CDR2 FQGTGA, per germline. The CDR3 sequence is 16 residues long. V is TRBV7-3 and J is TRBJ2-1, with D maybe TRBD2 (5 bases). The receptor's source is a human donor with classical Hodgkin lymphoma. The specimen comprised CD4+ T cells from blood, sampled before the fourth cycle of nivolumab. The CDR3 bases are TGTGCCAGCAGCTTATGGGGTGGGAGCTCCTACAATGAGCAGTTCTTC. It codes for CASSLWGGSSYNEQFF.